This TCR beta chain comes out of a study of OX40 agonist ivuxolimab in advanced cancers. On the study more broadly: Participants, approximately 83% male, averaged 60 years of age, ranging from 23 to 79. Past anti-PD-1, anti-PD-L1 or anti-CTLA-4 therapy was accepted, and roughly 37% had received some. General study findings and limits: Individuals who were partial responders at 0.1-3.0 mg/kg had clonal expansion that ranked among the lowest.

Patients were excluded for autoimmune disease history or systemic immunosuppression. Regarding this clone: The antigen remains unidentified.

Sequencing was performed with immunoSEQ multiplex PCR; in TCRdb, only in-frame clones are kept and a portion is missing. The table has 60,000 to 65,000 clones, about 91% seen once. This CDR3 contains 16 residues. V lost 1 base and J lost 7, with 14 bases in between. The V gene's germline CDR1 is SGHTA and CDR2 FQGNSA. The TCR was taken from an adult with an advanced solid tumor such as melanoma, head and neck, liver or kidney cancer. The chain links TRBV7-2 to TRBJ1-6; D is unresolved. The sequenced sample was CD4+ or CD8+ T cells sorted from blood, obtained in a trial of the OX40 agonist ivuxolimab. The CDR3 loop reads CASSLDGGAVNSPLHF. CDR3 coding DNA: TGTGCCAGCAGCTTAGATGGAGGAGCCGTAAATTCACCCCTCCACTTT.